These 6 T cell receptor beta chains originate from one sample sequenced in a study of cytomegalovirus exposure and HLA in healthy donors (dated by TCRdb to 2016 to 2017). Library preparation used the immunoSEQ multiplex PCR assay. The multiplex PCR relied on a mix of 60 forward primers for TCR Vbeta segments and 13 reverse primers for TCR Jbeta segments. What TCRdb holds here is the immuneACCESS table cut down to in-frame rearrangements. Part of the clones is not present; checked against another copy, under half of the missing clones reflect an unresolved V gene, and the others are unexplained. This sample is represented by about 45,000 clones; 75% to 90% of them were singletons. Around 8% of the sample goes to the ten largest clones. Material: PBMCs. These receptors were taken from a woman aged 40 to 50 in good health and CMV-seropositive.

The rearrangement uses TRBV19 and TRBJ1-1; D gene uncertain. Trimming left V 7 bases short and J 5 bases short, with 11 bases between. Germline V gene data show CDR1 as LNHDA and CDR2 as SQIVND (reference sequence). The CDR3 is 12 residues long. The CDR3 nucleotides read TGTGCCAGTAAACGCGGGAAGACTGAAGCTTTCTTT. This sequence encodes CASKRGKTEAFF.

The chain recombines TRBV10-3 with TRBJ2-7, with 10 bases aligning to TRBD1. Looked up from germline, CDR1 is ENHRY and CDR2 is SYGVKD. This CDR3 is 14 amino acids long. J gave up 7 bases and V 3 bases, and 6 bases lay outside the gene matches. CDR3 residues: CAISERGTGVEQYF. The CDR3 region has the DNA TGTGCCATCAGTGAAAGAGGGACAGGGGTTGAGCAGTACTTC.

V and J are TRBV7-2 and TRBJ2-7; the D is unclear. The CDR3 loop spans 13 amino acids. Germline V gene lookup returns CDR1 SGHTA and CDR2 FQGNSA. Trimming removed 3 bases from V and 1 base from J, with 7 bases in between. The CDR3 DNA sequence: TGTGCCAGCAGCTTTGGCGGATCCTACGAGCAGTACTTC. Translation gives CASSFGGSYEQYF. Using reference TRBV7-2 and TRBJ2-7 for the parts outside the CDR3, the full variable domain is GAGVSQSPSNKVTEKGKDVELRCDPISGHTALYWYRQSLGQGLEFLIYFQGNSAPDKSGLPSDRFSAERTGGSVSTLTIQRTQQEDSAVYLCASSFGGSYEQYFGPGTRLTVT.

The CDR3: CASSLDTGTNQPQHF. The CDR3, as DNA: TGTGCCAGCAGCTTAGATACGGGAACCAATCAGCCCCAGCATTTT. The chain recombines TRBV7-2 with TRBJ1-5, with unresolved D. Trimming took 1 base from V and 3 from J, leaving 10 bases between them. The CDR3 loop spans 15 amino acids. From germline, CDR1 is SGHTA and CDR2 FQGNSA. The whole variable domain, remainder taken from reference TRBV7-2 and TRBJ1-5, is GAGVSQSPSNKVTEKGKDVELRCDPISGHTALYWYRQSLGQGLEFLIYFQGNSAPDKSGLPSDRFSAERTGGSVSTLTIQRTQQEDSAVYLCASSLDTGTNQPQHFGDGTRLSIL.

The rearrangement joins TRBV9 to TRBJ2-5; tentatively, D is TRBD2 (5 bases). Germline V lookup: CDR1 SGDLS, CDR2 YYNGEE. The ends were cut back, 0 bases at V and 5 bases at J, with 8 bases in the middle. This CDR3 has 13 residues. CDR3 protein: CASSVAERETQYF. CDR3 nucleotides: TGTGCCAGCAGCGTAGCGGAGCGGGAGACCCAGTACTTC.

The J gene is TRBJ1-1, the V gene TRBV2; possible D gene TRBD1, 5 bases. This CDR3 is 11 amino acids long. CDR1 is SNHLY, CDR2 FYNNEI, per germline. The CDR3 coding sequence is TGTGCTCTACGCGGAGACAGTGAAGCTTTCTTT. It is translated as CALRGDSEAFF. Variable domain in full (rest from reference TRBV2 and TRBJ1-1): EPEVTQTPSHQVTQMGQEVILRCVPISNHLYFYWYRQILGQKVEFLVSFYNNEISEKSEIFDDQFSVERPDGSNFTLKIRSTKLEDSAMYFCALRGDSEAFFGQGTRLTVV.